The source of this T cell receptor beta chain is a study of regulatory T cells in long-lasting Graves disease. Trimming shortened V by 4 bases and J by 3 bases, and 15 bases separated the two germline ends. The CDR3 spans 15 residues. The germline V gene has CDR1 LGHNA and CDR2 YNFKEQ. Time point given: newly diagnosed GD, antithyroid drugs for less than 3 months. RNA isolated from PBMCs was used to make the TCR library. Arm-PCR of CDR3 regions with iRepertoire HTBI primers generated TCR beta libraries. From the multiplex PCR reads, TCRdb called clonotypes with MiXCR, one entry per CDR3 protein. Seen here are over 350,000 distinct CDR3 sequences, 14% observed once, and the top ten hold about 15%. This sample was also put to use in a study of T cells in Graves' hyperthyroidism and ophthalmopathy.

This receptor was identified in a woman aged 50 to 65 with Graves disease. This rearrangement joins TRBV4-2 to TRBJ1-2, with a possible D match to TRBD1 (5 bases). Here the sequenced sample was peripheral blood mononuclear cells (PBMCs), taken at new diagnosis, from a patient treated with antithyroid drugs. CDR3 nucleotides: TGTGCCAGCAGCCCCCCGGCAGGGAATCACTATGGCTACACCTTC. It translates to CASSPPAGNHYGYTF.